The 26 T cell receptor beta chains given below trace back to one sample, sequenced in a study of T cell repertoires and Cas9 in healthy adults. Produced via immunoSEQ multiplex PCR; TCRdb's table is partial and in-frame only. The data show about 22,000 clones, around 90% seen once. Sequencing input: CD4+ effector T cells (CD127+, CD25-, CD137-, CD154-) from PBMCs; culture status not recorded. These TCRs come from a human donor in good health.

This rearrangement joins TRBV30 to TRBJ2-7; TRBD2 matches at 10 bases. V was pared by 0 bases and J by 6 bases, with 8 bases of the junction left unmatched. Germline CDR1 reads GTSNPN; CDR2 reads SVGIG (reference sequence). The CDR3 runs 15 residues. The CDR3 DNA reads TGTGCCTGGAGTGTACGGGCTAGCGGGAGTATCGAGCAGTACTTC. It specifies CAWSVRASGSIEQYF.

V and J are TRBV6-5 and TRBJ2-7; 8 bases match TRBD2. CDR1 MNHEY and CDR2 SVGAGI come from the germline V gene. V dropped 5 bases and J dropped 4; count of bases not matched to a gene: 7. The CDR3 sequence is 14 residues long. The CDR3 region is CASSESGSRYEQYF. CDR3 in DNA: TGTGCCAGCAGTGAGAGCGGGAGTAGGTACGAGCAGTACTTC.

V is TRBV5-1 and J is TRBJ1-1; no firm D call. This CDR3 is built from 14 residues. Germline V gives CDR1 SGHRS, CDR2 YFSETQ. The ends were cut back, 0 bases at V and 5 bases at J, with 11 bases in the middle. The CDR3 here is CASSLERGGTEAFF. The DNA for the CDR3 is TGCGCCAGCAGCTTGGAGAGAGGAGGGACTGAAGCTTTCTTT.

This rearrangement joins TRBV28 to TRBJ2-3; a possible D gene is TRBD2 (6 bases). This CDR3 comprises 14 residues. V lost 7 bases and J lost 2, with 13 bases in between. Germline CDR1 reads MDHEN; CDR2 reads SYDVKM. The CDR3 spells CASIGGTITDTQYF. The CDR3 coding sequence is TGTGCCAGCATCGGCGGGACGATCACAGATACGCAGTATTTT.

The chain joins TRBV6-1 to TRBJ2-3; 8 bases align to TRBD2. Looked up from germline, CDR1 is MNHNS and CDR2 is SASEGT. Trimming at V came to 6 bases and at J to 0 bases, leaving 5 bases not matched to a gene. The CDR3 is 15 residues long. CDR3 sequence (DNA): TGTGCCAGCAGCCTAGCGGGCGGTAGCACAGATACGCAGTATTTT. Its protein product is CASSLAGGSTDTQYF.

For this clone: One end of the junction does not line up with germline, which may come from a read error. The rearrangement uses TRBV7-7 and TRBJ2-5; 9 positions match TRBD2. The CDR3 is 17 amino acids. CDR1 SSHAT and CDR2 FNYEAQ come from the germline V gene (reference sequence). Written as DNA, the CDR3 is TGTGCTAGCAGCCTAAGCGGGGGGATGAGGTACCAAGAGACCCAGTACTTC. Translating gives CASSLSGGMRYQETQYF.

This rearrangement joins TRBV6-1 to TRBJ2-7, with TRBD2 as a possible D gene (6 bases). CDR1 and CDR2 from the germline V gene are MNHNS and SASEGT. Deletions cut 5 bases from V and 4 bases from J, with 15 bases between. The CDR3 is 14 residues long. CDR3 nucleotides: TGTGCCAGCAGTTATTCTCGGGGGTCATACGAGCAGTACTTC. Protein product: CASSYSRGSYEQYF.

V is TRBV19 and J is TRBJ1-1; D is perhaps TRBD1 (5 bases). V dropped 9 bases and J dropped 5 bases, with 22 bases sitting between them. CDR1 and CDR2 from the germline V gene are LNHDA and SQIVND (reference sequence). The CDR3 covers 15 residues. The CDR3 bases are TGTGCCAGCTACTCGGTTCGGGCAGGGAGGACTGAAGCTTTCTTT. Protein product: CASYSVRAGRTEAFF. Based on the CDR3 plus reference TRBV19 and TRBJ1-1, the full variable domain is DGGITQSPKYLFRKEGQNVTLSCEQNLNHDAMYWYRQDPGQGLRLIYYSQIVNDFQKGDIAEGYSVSREKKESFPLTVTSAQKNPTAFYLCASYSVRAGRTEAFFGQGTRLTVV.

The chain combines TRBV18 with TRBJ1-1; no definite D call. V was cut by 0 bases and J by 9 bases, with 8 bases left in between. Germline-derived CDR1 and CDR2 are KGHSH and LQKENI. This CDR3 region has 12 residues. The CDR3 sequence is CASSPPGRKAFF. In DNA form, the CDR3 reads TGTGCCAGCTCACCACCGGGTCGCAAAGCTTTCTTT.

This chain connects TRBV27 to TRBJ1-2; unclear D gene. Germline V lookup: CDR1 MNHEY, CDR2 SMNVEV (reference sequence). The CDR3 is 13 residues long. V was pared by 0 bases and J by 0 bases, with 2 bases between. The CDR3 reads CASSLSTNYGYTF. CDR3 DNA: TGTGCCAGCAGTTTATCAACTAACTATGGCTACACCTTC.

This chain uses TRBV5-1 with TRBJ1-2; TRBD1 matches at 11 bases. V gave up 0 bases and J gave up 4 bases; unmatched junction bases: 11. Germline assignment: CDR1 SGHRS and CDR2 YFSETQ. The CDR3 is made up of 18 amino acids. CDR3 residues: CASSLVGQGAKGSYGYTF. Here the CDR3 DNA reads TGCGCCAGCAGCTTGGTCGGACAGGGGGCAAAAGGAAGCTATGGCTACACCTTC.

This chain connects TRBV4-1 to TRBJ1-3; TRBD1 is a possible D gene (5 bases). Trimming stripped 3 bases from V and 8 bases from J, with 17 bases between. This CDR3 comprises 15 residues. Germline CDR1 MGHRA, CDR2 YSYEKL. The CDR3 coding sequence is TGCGCCAGCAGCCATCGGGACTTTGGACGCGACACCATATATTTT. Amino acids: CASSHRDFGRDTIYF.

The J gene is TRBJ2-1, the V gene TRBV7-9; D remains ambiguous. The V end was cut by 3 bases, the J end by 2 bases, with 8 bases between. The germline V gene encodes CDR1 SEHNR and CDR2 FQNEAQ (reference sequence). The CDR3 loop spans 14 amino acids. In nucleotides, the CDR3 is TGTGCCAGCAGCTTTCCCCGGGCCTACAATGAGCAGTTCTTC. This encodes CASSFPRAYNEQFF. The full variable domain, its missing parts supplied by reference TRBV7-9 and TRBJ2-1, is DTGVSQNPRHKITKRGQNVTFRCDPISEHNRLYWYRQTLGQGPEFLTYFQNEAQLEKSRLLSDRFSAERPKGSFSTLEIQRTEQGDSAMYLCASSFPRAYNEQFFGPGTRLTVL.

The V gene is TRBV28, the J gene TRBJ2-4, with unresolved D. Germline CDR1 is MDHEN and CDR2 is SYDVKM. The CDR3 sequence is 12 residues long. V was cut by 3 bases and J by 11 bases, with 11 bases left in between. CDR3 coding DNA: TGTGCCAGCAGTTTTGACCAGCCCCTTCAGTACTTC. Translation: CASSFDQPLQYF.

The CDR3 region is CASSDQRGGNTEAFF. The CDR3 region has the DNA TGCGCCAGCAGCGATCAACGTGGGGGGAACACTGAAGCTTTCTTT. This rearrangement joins TRBV5-1 to TRBJ1-1; D might be TRBD1 (5 bases). Deletions cut 4 bases from V and 1 base from J, with 14 bases between. The CDR3 spans 15 residues. Germline CDR1 is SGHRS and CDR2 is YFSETQ.

CDR3 nucleotide sequence: TGCGCCAGCAGCGCCGGACAGGGAGGGGTGAATGAGCAGTTCTTC. This sequence encodes CASSAGQGGVNEQFF. The chain is built from TRBV5-1 and TRBJ2-1, with D possibly matching TRBD1 (8 bases). Germline values: CDR1 SGHRS, CDR2 YFSETQ. V dropped 4 bases and J dropped 7 bases, with 18 bases sitting between them. CDR3 length equals 15 residues.

On this clone itself: Lacking the conserved final phenylalanine or tryptophan, this CDR3 likely reflects a read error. This chain joins TRBV25-1 and TRBJ2-7, with D perhaps being TRBD1 or TRBD2 (6 bases each). The CDR3 is 14 residues long. The V and J ends lost 4 bases and 2 bases respectively, with 12 bases between them. CDR1 is MGHDK and CDR2 is SYGVNS in the germline V gene. For the CDR3, the DNA is TGTGCCAGCAGTGCCGACGGGGGCCCCTACGAGCAGTACCTC. It yields the protein CASSADGGPYEQYL.

The chain recombines TRBV27 with TRBJ1-4, with 10 positions matching TRBD1. This CDR3 has 14 residues. Germline CDR1 reads MNHEY; CDR2 reads SMNVEV (reference sequence). Unmatched junction bases numbered 2, after V lost 4 bases and J lost 6 bases. The CDR3 nucleotides read TGTGCCAGCAGTTCGACAGGGGGCGATGAAAAACTGTTTTTT. Encoded protein: CASSSTGGDEKLFF.

This chain connects TRBV4-2 to TRBJ2-7, with TRBD2 matching over 7 bases. V was pared by 4 bases and J by 2 bases, with 5 bases of the junction left unmatched. The CDR3 has 14 residues. Germline V lookup: CDR1 LGHNA, CDR2 YNFKEQ. The CDR3 DNA reads TGTGCCAGCAGCCCCTCGGGGGGTACCTACGAGCAGTACTTC. Translating gives CASSPSGGTYEQYF.

The chain combines TRBV7-8 with TRBJ2-7; 7 bases are a match to TRBD2. The CDR3 runs to 14 residues. V shed 3 bases and J 7 bases; nucleotides not matched to a gene: 9. The V gene's germline CDR1 is SGHVS and CDR2 FQNEAQ. CDR3 loop: CASSFRTRGLEQYF. CDR3 sequence (DNA): TGTGCCAGCAGCTTTCGGACTAGGGGCCTGGAGCAGTACTTC.

The rearrangement uses TRBV4-1 and TRBJ2-5, with D maybe TRBD2 (5 bases). Trimming removed 0 bases at V and 5 bases at J, with 13 bases between. The germline V gene has CDR1 MGHRA and CDR2 YSYEKL. CDR3 length: 15 amino acids. CDR3 bases: TGCGCCAGCAGCCAAGATGGCCGGGATCCCGAGACCCAGTACTTC. Amino acid sequence: CASSQDGRDPETQYF.

On this clone itself: The identical CDR3 is also encoded by other nucleotide sequences in the sample. This chain joins TRBV5-1 and TRBJ2-1, with 11 bases aligning to TRBD2. The CDR3 is made up of 19 amino acids. Unmatched junction bases numbered 14, after V lost 4 bases and J lost 2 bases. CDR1 is SGHRS, CDR2 YFSETQ, per germline. This chain's CDR3 is CASSLGTSGGVGAYNEQFF. As DNA, the CDR3 is TGCGCCAGCAGCCTCGGGACTAGCGGCGGGGTGGGGGCCTACAATGAGCAGTTCTTC.

This chain connects TRBV6-1 to TRBJ1-1; no firm D call. The CDR3 loop spans 15 amino acids. With 4 bases removed from V and 3 bases from J, the gap between germline ends came to 15 bases. Germline V gene sequence: CDR1 MNHNS, CDR2 SASEGT. CDR3 DNA sequence: TGTGCCAGCAGTGGAGGCGGGCTCGGGGACACTGAAGCTTTCTTT. This encodes CASSGGGLGDTEAFF.

This clone appeared a single time. The chain carries TRBV5-6 and TRBJ2-3, with TRBD1 as a possible D gene (5 bases). Germline V CDR1 and CDR2: SGHDT, YYEEEE. V was pared by 4 bases and J by 2 bases, with 14 bases between. The CDR3 is 15 amino acids. The CDR3 coding sequence is TGTGCCAGCAGCCCACAGGAGTTATACACAGATACGCAGTATTTT. Amino acid sequence: CASSPQELYTDTQYF. The full variable domain, in which reference TRBV5-6 and TRBJ2-3 provide the parts outside the CDR3, is DAGVTQSPTHLIKTRGQQVTLRCSPKSGHDTVSWYQQALGQGPQFIFQYYEEEERQRGNFPDRFSGHQFPNYSSELNVNALLLGDSALYLCASSPQELYTDTQYFGPGTRLTVL.

This sequence joins TRBV19 and TRBJ1-1, with D possibly matching TRBD1 (6 bases). Germline CDR1 and CDR2: LNHDA and SQIVND (reference sequence). V was shortened by 4 bases and J by 5 bases, with 20 bases between the two germline ends. The CDR3 consists of 16 residues. CDR3 in amino acids: CASSTLSQGRGTEAFF. For the CDR3, the DNA is TGTGCCAGTAGTACTCTTTCGCAGGGGAGGGGAACTGAAGCTTTCTTT. Full variable domain (missing parts from reference TRBV19 and TRBJ1-1): DGGITQSPKYLFRKEGQNVTLSCEQNLNHDAMYWYRQDPGQGLRLIYYSQIVNDFQKGDIAEGYSVSREKKESFPLTVTSAQKNPTAFYLCASSTLSQGRGTEAFFGQGTRLTVV.

In its sample, this clone was seen once. The chain carries TRBV7-2 and TRBJ2-7, with 7 positions matching TRBD1. Unmatched junction bases numbered 2, after V lost 3 bases and J lost 6 bases. This CDR3 is built from 12 residues. The germline V gene has CDR1 SGHTA and CDR2 FQGNSA. Here the CDR3 reads CASSLTGTEQYF. Here the CDR3 DNA reads TGTGCCAGCAGCTTGACAGGGACCGAGCAGTACTTC.